The present TCR beta chain was sequenced within a study of beta chain features in type 1 diabetes. Study outcomes and limitations: TCRB CDR3 length was moderately but significantly reduced in all four CD4+ subsets of Type 1 diabetes patients.

This CDR3 has 16 amino acids. Unmatched junction bases numbered 3, after V lost 2 bases and J lost 5 bases. As to this clone: No antigen is known for it.

Expressed TCRB transcripts were sequenced because the entire RNA isolate underwent reverse transcription. Generated by immunoSEQ multiplex PCR, the TCRdb table keeps only in-frame clones and is missing some. The sample holds approximately 250,000 clones, roughly 17% seen once. The chain uses TRBV23-1 and TRBJ2-3; 14 bases align to TRBD2. TRBV23-1 is marked as an open reading frame, function uncertain. Input material: naive CD4+ T cells from blood. This clonotype was obtained from a man under 40 with type 1 diabetes. The CDR3 spells CASSQPGLAGGDTQYF. The CDR3 region has the DNA TGCGCCAGCAGTCAACCCGGACTAGCGGGAGGAGATACGCAGTATTTT.